Listed below are T cell receptor beta chains from one sample, sequenced in a study of blood T cell repertoires in COVID-19. Assay used: immunoSEQ multiplex PCR; TCRdb lists only in-frame clones, some missing. The table lists 150,000 to 200,000 clones, around nine tenths of them singletons. The sample comprised peripheral blood. These receptors all stem from a woman aged 18-35 years who had recovered from COVID-19. The CDR3 runs from the conserved cysteine through the conserved F or W. The D gene is left open where the match is weak. Not every row has a clone size; where given, it reads once, few, many or a size class.

clone_size,j_call,d_call,v_call,cdr3_aa,cdr3_nt
.,TRBJ1-5,.,TRBV7-9,CASSSSGTNYQPQHF,TGTGCCAGCAGCTCATCCGGGACAAATTATCAGCCCCAGCATTTT
.,TRBJ1-4,.,TRBV27,CASSSREANEKLFF,TGTGCCAGCAGTTCGAGAGAAGCTAATGAAAAACTGTTTTTT
.,TRBJ2-1,.,TRBV5-1,CASSLGDILNEQFF,TGCGCCAGCAGCTTGGGTGACATCCTCAATGAGCAGTTCTTC
.,TRBJ2-7,.,TRBV7-9,CASSLESGATYEQYF,TGTGCCAGCAGCCTCGAATCAGGTGCAACCTACGAGCAGTACTTC
.,TRBJ2-1,.,TRBV11-2,CASSRRVRSYNEQFF,TGTGCCAGCTCCCGTCGCGTTCGCTCCTACAATGAGCAGTTCTTC
.,TRBJ2-7,.,TRBV5-4,CASRAGATYEQYF,TGTGCCAGCCGGGCGGGGGCCACCTACGAGCAGTACTTC
.,TRBJ1-5,TRBD1,TRBV10-1,CASRAGTGGGQPQHF,TGCGCCAGCAGAGCCGGGACAGGGGGCGGCCAGCCCCAGCATTTT
.,TRBJ1-4,.,TRBV5-4,CATRPDGQEKLFF,TGTGCCACCCGCCCGGATGGACAGGAAAAACTGTTTTTT
.,TRBJ1-1,.,TRBV5-1,CASRWGMGGTEAFF,TGCGCCAGCAGGTGGGGGATGGGGGGCACTGAAGCTTTCTTT
.,TRBJ1-1,TRBD1,TRBV6-5,CASRTGGTEAFF,TGTGCCAGTAGGACAGGGGGAACTGAAGCTTTCTTT
once,TRBJ2-3,.,TRBV6-5,CASQGGGGADTQYF,TGTGCCAGCCAAGGGGGGGGTGGTGCAGATACGCAGTATTTT
.,TRBJ1-1,TRBD1,TRBV4-1,CASSQEDRGLNTEAFF,TGCGCCAGCAGCCAGGAGGACAGGGGGCTGAACACTGAAGCTTTCTTT
.,TRBJ2-5,.,TRBV21-1,CASSKLQRGGEETQYF,TGTGCCAGCAGCAAACTCCAGCGGGGGGGTGAAGAGACCCAGTACTTC
.,TRBJ2-1,.,TRBV4-3,CASSQERIDSAGFPDEQFF,TGCGCCAGCAGCCAAGAAAGGATTGACAGCGCCGGTTTCCCGGATGAGCAGTTCTTC
.,TRBJ2-5,.,TRBV29-1,CSVSTGGRETQYF,TGCAGCGTCTCGACTGGTGGGAGAGAGACCCAGTACTTC
.,TRBJ1-1,.,TRBV30,CAHRVGPNTEAFF,TGTGCCCACAGGGTAGGGCCGAACACTGAAGCTTTCTTT
.,TRBJ1-6,TRBD1,TRBV30,CAWRTGTGGSPLHF,TGTGCCTGGAGAACCGGGACAGGGGGATCACCCCTCCACTTT
.,TRBJ1-2,.,TRBV3-1/TRBV3-2,CASSHGGGGGYGYTF,TGTGCCAGCAGCCATGGAGGCGGCGGGGGCTATGGCTACACCTTC
.,TRBJ2-6,.,TRBV27,CASSLGSGGANVLTF,TGTGCCAGCAGTTTAGGATCAGGTGGGGCCAACGTCCTGACTTTC
.,TRBJ2-2,.,TRBV5-4,CASSLAGTPNTGELFF,TGTGCCAGCAGCTTGGCCGGGACACCGAACACCGGGGAGCTGTTTTTT
.,TRBJ1-2,.,TRBV6-1,CASRQTEGYTF,TGTGCCAGCAGACAGACAGAGGGCTACACCTTC
.,TRBJ2-1,TRBD2,TRBV9,CASSVDAGVRWEQFF,TGTGCCAGCAGCGTAGACGCGGGAGTTCGGTGGGAGCAGTTCTTC
.,TRBJ1-2,.,TRBV19,CASTLGESLYGYTF,TGTGCCAGTACGCTCGGAGAATCACTCTATGGCTACACCTTC
once,TRBJ1-4,TRBD1,TRBV24-1,CATSDGQGSNEKLFF,TGTGCCACCAGTGATGGACAGGGCTCTAATGAAAAACTGTTTTTT
.,TRBJ2-1,TRBD2,TRBV2,CASSPTSGRDYNEQFF,TGTGCCAGCAGTCCAACTAGCGGGAGGGACTACAATGAGCAGTTCTTC
.,TRBJ2-3,TRBD1,TRBV9,CASSVLQGGSDTQYF,TGTGCCAGCAGCGTATTACAGGGGGGTTCAGATACGCAGTATTTT
.,TRBJ2-1,TRBD2,TRBV7-9,CASSLSGLASNEQFF,TGTGCCAGCAGCTTATCCGGACTAGCCTCCAATGAGCAGTTCTTC
.,TRBJ2-1,TRBD2,TRBV3-1/TRBV3-2,CASSFTSGKFYEQFF,TGTGCCAGCAGCTTTACTAGCGGGAAGTTCTATGAGCAGTTCTTC
.,TRBJ1-1,.,TRBV2,CASRQGAGTEAFF,TGTGCCAGCAGGCAGGGAGCGGGCACTGAAGCTTTCTTT
few,TRBJ1-2,TRBD1,TRBV6-5,CASSPPGQGFRGYTF,TGTGCCAGCAGTCCTCCGGGACAGGGCTTTCGTGGCTACACCTTC
.,TRBJ1-5,TRBD1,TRBV18,CASSPAFGTGVNQPQHF,TGTGCCAGCTCACCTGCCTTTGGGACAGGGGTTAATCAGCCCCAGCATTTT
few,TRBJ2-2,.,TRBV5-1,CASRFTGKGGSGELFF,TGCGCCAGCAGATTTACCGGGAAGGGAGGTTCCGGGGAGCTGTTTTTT
.,TRBJ1-2,.,TRBV5-8,CASSFTHGASNYGYTF,TGTGCCAGCAGCTTTACCCATGGGGCGTCAAACTATGGCTACACCTTC
.,TRBJ2-3,.,TRBV19,CASRGSGEDTQYF,TGTGCCAGTAGGGGGTCGGGGGAGGATACGCAGTATTTT
.,TRBJ2-1,.,TRBV5-1,CASSSASWESYNEQFF,TGCGCCAGCAGTTCGGCTAGCTGGGAATCCTACAATGAGCAGTTCTTC
.,TRBJ1-4,.,TRBV6-5,CASSYQTTGNEKLFF,TGTGCCAGCAGTTACCAAACCACGGGTAATGAAAAACTGTTTTTT
.,TRBJ2-6,.,TRBV6-2/TRBV6-3,CASRRWGVDPGANVLTF,TGTGCCAGCCGCCGTTGGGGGGTAGACCCTGGGGCCAACGTCCTGACTTTC
.,TRBJ1-5,.,TRBV2,CASSEVRGKYSNQPQHF,TGTGCCAGCAGTGAAGTCAGGGGTAAATATAGCAATCAGCCCCAGCATTTT
once,TRBJ1-3,.,TRBV3-1/TRBV3-2,CASSQLTGLTGNTIYF,TGTGCCAGCAGCCAGCTTACAGGGTTAACCGGAAACACCATATATTTT
.,TRBJ1-2,.,TRBV9,CASSPRDTQFNYGYTF,TGTGCCAGCAGCCCTCGGGACACCCAATTTAACTATGGCTACACCTTC
.,TRBJ1-1,.,TRBV10-3,CAISGRGVEGDMELEAFF,TGTGCCATCAGCGGCCGCGGTGTTGAAGGGGATATGGAACTTGAAGCTTTCTTT